Listed below are T cell receptor beta chains from one sample, sequenced in a study of blood T cell repertoires in COVID-19. Produced via immunoSEQ multiplex PCR; TCRdb's table is partial and in-frame only. The profile covers about 67,000 clones, with around 85% appearing a single time and approximately 19% taken by the ten largest. The sample consisted of peripheral blood. These receptors all come from a woman older than 75 with acute or convalescent COVID-19. Each CDR3 is given without its conserved first and last residue. The order of the fields is J gene, D gene, V gene, CDR3 protein. D genes are given only for firm matches.

j_call: TRBJ2-7; d_call: .; v_call: TRBV18; cdr3_aa: ASSPYITGVGVPYEQY
j_call: TRBJ1-1; d_call: TRBD1; v_call: TRBV28; cdr3_aa: ASGLTGQGFSGEAF
j_call: TRBJ1-4; d_call: .; v_call: TRBV6-4; cdr3_aa: ASSPSSGEANEKLF
j_call: TRBJ2-2; d_call: TRBD2; v_call: TRBV11-2; cdr3_aa: ASCPGTRDTGELF
j_call: TRBJ1-5; d_call: .; v_call: TRBV6-1; cdr3_aa: ASSVSSTRVLDQPQH
j_call: TRBJ2-5; d_call: TRBD2; v_call: TRBV6-5; cdr3_aa: ASRVAGGQETQY
j_call: TRBJ1-1; d_call: .; v_call: TRBV6-5; cdr3_aa: ASSYSRQGWTEAF
j_call: TRBJ2-2; d_call: TRBD2; v_call: TRBV2; cdr3_aa: ASRELAGGTGELF
j_call: TRBJ1-1; d_call: .; v_call: TRBV4-1; cdr3_aa: ASSQERTVNTEAF
j_call: TRBJ2-2; d_call: TRBD2; v_call: TRBV2; cdr3_aa: ASGSGTNTGELF
j_call: TRBJ1-2; d_call: .; v_call: TRBV5-6; cdr3_aa: ASSSLSDSRRANYGYT
j_call: TRBJ2-1; d_call: .; v_call: TRBV5-4; cdr3_aa: ASSLGGTDLDV
j_call: TRBJ1-1; d_call: TRBD1; v_call: TRBV19; cdr3_aa: ATGDRGYTEAF
j_call: TRBJ2-1; d_call: .; v_call: TRBV19; cdr3_aa: ASRTDRSSYNEQF
j_call: TRBJ1-2; d_call: .; v_call: TRBV28; cdr3_aa: ASSPQVISYGYT
j_call: TRBJ2-1; d_call: .; v_call: TRBV4-1; cdr3_aa: ASSKTRLVGEQF
j_call: TRBJ1-2; d_call: TRBD1; v_call: TRBV27; cdr3_aa: ASTRTGAYGYT
j_call: TRBJ1-1; d_call: TRBD1; v_call: TRBV7-2; cdr3_aa: ASSKQGLNTEAF
j_call: TRBJ1-1; d_call: .; v_call: TRBV9; cdr3_aa: ASSGVGQVNTEAF